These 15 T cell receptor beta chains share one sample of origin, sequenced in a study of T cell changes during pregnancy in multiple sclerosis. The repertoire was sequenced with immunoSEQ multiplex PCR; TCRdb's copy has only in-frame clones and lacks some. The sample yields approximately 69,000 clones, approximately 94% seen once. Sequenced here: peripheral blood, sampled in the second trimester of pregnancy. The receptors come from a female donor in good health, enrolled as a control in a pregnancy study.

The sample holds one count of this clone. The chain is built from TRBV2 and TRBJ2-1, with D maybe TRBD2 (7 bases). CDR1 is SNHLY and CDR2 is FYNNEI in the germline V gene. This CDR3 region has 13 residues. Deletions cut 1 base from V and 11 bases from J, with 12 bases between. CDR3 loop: CASSEGGGTQQFF. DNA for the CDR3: TGTGCCAGCAGTGAAGGGGGGGGCACCCAGCAGTTCTTC.

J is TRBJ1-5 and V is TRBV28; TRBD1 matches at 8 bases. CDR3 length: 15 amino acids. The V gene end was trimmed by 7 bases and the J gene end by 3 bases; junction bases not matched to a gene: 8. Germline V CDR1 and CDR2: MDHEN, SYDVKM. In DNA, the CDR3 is TGTGCCAGCACCCCGGGACAGGTCTACAATCAGCCCCAGCATTTT. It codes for CASTPGQVYNQPQHF.

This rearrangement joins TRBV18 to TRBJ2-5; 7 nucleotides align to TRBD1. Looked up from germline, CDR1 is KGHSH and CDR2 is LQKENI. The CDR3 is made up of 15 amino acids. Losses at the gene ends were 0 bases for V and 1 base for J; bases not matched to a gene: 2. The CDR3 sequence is CASSPPGQIQETQYF. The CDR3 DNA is TGTGCCAGCTCACCACCGGGACAGATCCAAGAGACCCAGTACTTC. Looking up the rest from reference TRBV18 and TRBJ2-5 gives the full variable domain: NAGVMQNPRHLVRRRGQEARLRCSPMKGHSHVYWYRQLPEEGLKFMVYLQKENIIDESGMPKERFSAEFPKEGPSILRIQQVVRGDSAAYFCASSPPGQIQETQYFGPGTRLLVL.

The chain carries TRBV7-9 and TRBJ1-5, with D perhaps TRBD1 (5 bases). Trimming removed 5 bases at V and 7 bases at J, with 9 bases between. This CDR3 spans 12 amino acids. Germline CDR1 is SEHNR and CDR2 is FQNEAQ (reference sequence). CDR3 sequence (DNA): TGTGCCAGCAGCGCGGGGGACCAGCCCCAGCATTTT. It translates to CASSAGDQPQHF.

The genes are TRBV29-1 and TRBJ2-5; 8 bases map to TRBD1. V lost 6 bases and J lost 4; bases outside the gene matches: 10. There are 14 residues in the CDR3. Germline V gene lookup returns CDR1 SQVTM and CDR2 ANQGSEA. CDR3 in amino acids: CSVSATGEGETQYF. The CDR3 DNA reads TGCAGCGTCTCTGCGACAGGGGAAGGAGAGACCCAGTACTTC.

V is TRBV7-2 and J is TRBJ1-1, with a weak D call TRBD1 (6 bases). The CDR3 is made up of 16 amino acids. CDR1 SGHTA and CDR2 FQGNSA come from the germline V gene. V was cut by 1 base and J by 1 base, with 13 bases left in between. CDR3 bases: TGTGCCAGCAGCTTAGTAGGGGCAGGGGCGAACACTGAAGCTTTCTTT. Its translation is CASSLVGAGANTEAFF.

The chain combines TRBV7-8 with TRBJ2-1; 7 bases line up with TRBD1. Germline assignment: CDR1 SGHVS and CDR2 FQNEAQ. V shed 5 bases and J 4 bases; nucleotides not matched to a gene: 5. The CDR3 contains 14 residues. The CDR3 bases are TGTGCCAGCAGCATGACGGGACAGTACAATGAGCAGTTCTTC. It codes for CASSMTGQYNEQFF. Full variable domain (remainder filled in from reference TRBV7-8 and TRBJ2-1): GAGVSQSPRYKVAKRGQDVALRCDPISGHVSLFWYQQALGQGPEFLTYFQNEAQLDKSGLPSDRFFAERPEGSVSTLKIQRTQQEDSAVYLCASSMTGQYNEQFFGPGTRLTVL.

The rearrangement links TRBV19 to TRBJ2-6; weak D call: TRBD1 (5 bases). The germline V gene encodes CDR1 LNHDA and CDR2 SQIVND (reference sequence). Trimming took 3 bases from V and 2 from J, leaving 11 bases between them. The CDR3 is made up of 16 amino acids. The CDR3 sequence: CASSIFGRAGANVLTF. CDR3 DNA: TGTGCCAGTAGTATCTTCGGCAGGGCTGGGGCCAACGTCCTGACTTTC.

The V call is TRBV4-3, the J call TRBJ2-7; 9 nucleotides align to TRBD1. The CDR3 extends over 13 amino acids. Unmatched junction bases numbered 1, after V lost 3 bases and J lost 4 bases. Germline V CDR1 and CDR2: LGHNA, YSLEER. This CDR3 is CASSHGQGYEQYF. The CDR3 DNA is TGCGCCAGCAGCCACGGACAGGGGTACGAGCAGTACTTC.

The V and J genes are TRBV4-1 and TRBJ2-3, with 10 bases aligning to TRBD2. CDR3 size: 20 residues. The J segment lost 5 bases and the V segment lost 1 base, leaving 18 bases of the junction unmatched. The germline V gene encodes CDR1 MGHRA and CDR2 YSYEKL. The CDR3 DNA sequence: TGCGCCAGCAGCCAAGGTCCCCTACTGCGTCCAGCGGGGGGGCAAGATACGCAGTATTTT. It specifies CASSQGPLLRPAGGQDTQYF.

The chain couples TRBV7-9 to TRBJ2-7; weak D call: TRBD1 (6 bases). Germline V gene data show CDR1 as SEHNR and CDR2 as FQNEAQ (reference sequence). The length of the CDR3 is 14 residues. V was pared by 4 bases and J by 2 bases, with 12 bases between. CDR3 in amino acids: CASSSQGSTYEQYF. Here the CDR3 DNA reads TGTGCCAGCAGCTCACAGGGAAGTACCTACGAGCAGTACTTC.

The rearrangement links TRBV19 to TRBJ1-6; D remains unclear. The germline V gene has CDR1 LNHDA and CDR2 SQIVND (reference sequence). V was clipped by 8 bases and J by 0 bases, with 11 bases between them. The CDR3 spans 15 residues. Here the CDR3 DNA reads TGTGCCAGTTGCCTCGGGGTCTCCTATAATTCACCCCTCCACTTT. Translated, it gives CASCLGVSYNSPLHF.

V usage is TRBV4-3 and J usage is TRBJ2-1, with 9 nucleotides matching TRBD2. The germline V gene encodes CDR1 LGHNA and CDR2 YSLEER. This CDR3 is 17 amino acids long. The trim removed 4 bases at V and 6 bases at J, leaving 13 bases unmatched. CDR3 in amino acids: CASSLPRAGGQANEQFF. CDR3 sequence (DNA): TGCGCCAGCAGCCTCCCCCGTGCGGGGGGGCAAGCCAATGAGCAGTTCTTC.

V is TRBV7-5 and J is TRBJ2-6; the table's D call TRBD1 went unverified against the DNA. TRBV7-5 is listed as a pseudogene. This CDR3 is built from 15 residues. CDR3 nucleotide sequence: TGTGCCAGAAGTGAAGGGGGAACTGGGGCCAACGTCCTGACTTTC. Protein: CARSEGGTGANVLTF.

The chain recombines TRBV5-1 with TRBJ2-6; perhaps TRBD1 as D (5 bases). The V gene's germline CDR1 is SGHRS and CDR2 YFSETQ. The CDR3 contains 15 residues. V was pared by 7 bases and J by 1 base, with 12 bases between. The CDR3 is CASSDIHSGANVLTF. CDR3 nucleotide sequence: TGCGCCAGCTCGGACATACATTCTGGGGCCAACGTCCTGACTTTC.